This T cell receptor (beta chain) was sequenced for a study of beta chain features in type 1 diabetes. Broader study findings: Shortening of TCRB CDR3s, moderate but significant, appeared in all four CD4+ subsets of Type 1 diabetes patients.

Expressed TCRB transcripts were sequenced after all isolated RNA was converted to cDNA. TCRdb's copy holds only in-frame clones and misses some; the assay was immunoSEQ multiplex PCR. The table shows hundreds of thousands of clones, with roughly an eighth occurring only once. This CDR3 is built from 13 residues. Trimming shortened V by 6 bases and J by 8 bases, and 16 bases separated the two germline ends. Germline lookup yields CDR1 MGHRA and CDR2 YSYEKL. This clone was seen only a few times. Its specificity is unknown. The chain joins TRBV4-1 to TRBJ1-1, with D unresolved. Input material: naive CD4+ T cells from blood. The receptor was derived from a man between 18 and 35 years old with type 1 diabetes. The CDR3 protein is CASSFKVVSEAFF. The CDR3 DNA reads TGCGCCAGCAGTTTCAAAGTCGTATCCGAAGCTTTCTTT.